This TCR beta chain derives from a study of shared clonotypes between healthy human individuals. Broader study findings: Estimated clonotype richness was generally higher in naive than memory subsets.

Details on this clone: Its antigen remains unidentified.

Sequencing was performed with immunoSEQ multiplex PCR; in TCRdb, only in-frame clones are kept and a portion is missing. This sample has roughly 2,300,000 clones, with 80% to 95% found just once. CDR1 is SQVTM, CDR2 ANQGSEA, per germline. V was cut by 5 bases and J by 5 bases, with 19 bases left in between. The CDR3 loop spans 15 amino acids. The sequenced material came from naive CD4+ T cells from PBMCs. Sample subset: CD45RA+ positively selected. This clonotype was sampled from a man between 18 and 29 years old in good health. Some clones in this sample may be carry-over from other donors' samples. The genes are TRBV29-1 and TRBJ2-1; D call uncertain. The CDR3 coding sequence is TGCAGCGTTCTCTCTCTACTGGCCCCTAACAATGAGCAGTTCTTC. Protein product: CSVLSLLAPNNEQFF.